The rows below give T cell receptor beta chains drawn from one sample of a study of cytomegalovirus exposure and HLA in healthy donors. Generated by immunoSEQ multiplex PCR, the TCRdb table keeps only in-frame clones and is missing some. The data contain more than 150,000 clones, 82% of them singletons. Sequencing input: PBMCs. The receptors were sampled from a man aged 35 to 55 in good health and CMV-seronegative. The CDR3 runs from the conserved cysteine through the conserved F or W. Fields, in order: V gene, J gene, D gene, clone size, CDR3 DNA, CDR3 protein. The D gene is left open where the match is weak. The size field is filled for only some rows; it gives once, few, many or a size class.

V: TRBV9; J: TRBJ2-2; D: -; size: -; DNA: TGTGCCAGCAGCTTCTTGCGCACCGGGGAGCTGTTTTTT; CDR3: CASSFLRTGELFF
V: TRBV29-1; J: TRBJ1-4; D: TRBD1; size: -; DNA: TGCAGCGTTCCGGACAGGGGGAATGAAAAACTGTTTTTT; CDR3: CSVPDRGNEKLFF
V: TRBV30; J: TRBJ1-1; D: -; size: once; DNA: TGTGCCTCGGCCCGAGGGAGCGGAGGGCTCGGGGCTTTCTTT; CDR3: CASARGSGGLGAFF
V: TRBV7-3; J: TRBJ2-3; D: TRBD2; size: -; DNA: TGTGCCAGCAGCTCGGCGGGAGAGCGCACAGATACGCAGTATTTT; CDR3: CASSSAGERTDTQYF
V: TRBV11-3; J: TRBJ2-1; D: TRBD2; size: once; DNA: TGTGCCAGCAGCATGCGGACTAGCGGGTACAATGAGCAGTTCTTC; CDR3: CASSMRTSGYNEQFF
V: TRBV7-2; J: TRBJ2-2; D: TRBD2; size: -; DNA: TGTGCCAGCAGCTCCCGGGTAGCGGGAGGATTGTCCGGGGAGCTGTTTTTT; CDR3: CASSSRVAGGLSGELFF
V: TRBV30; J: TRBJ2-3; D: -; size: -; DNA: TGTGCCTGGAGTGTACGCGGGCGGGATACGCAGTATTTT; CDR3: CAWSVRGRDTQYF
V: TRBV28; J: TRBJ1-1; D: TRBD1; size: -; DNA: TGTGCCAGCAGGCGACAGGGGAGCACTGAAGCTTTCTTT; CDR3: CASRRQGSTEAFF
V: TRBV30; J: TRBJ1-2; D: TRBD1; size: few; DNA: TGTGCCTGGTACCGGGACAGGGCCCGCAATGGTGGCTACACCTTC; CDR3: CAWYRDRARNGGYTF
V: TRBV27; J: TRBJ2-5; D: TRBD2; size: few; DNA: TGTGCCAGCAGTCGCGGACTAGCGGGAATCCAGACCCAGTACTTC; CDR3: CASSRGLAGIQTQYF
V: TRBV4-3; J: TRBJ1-2; D: -; size: -; DNA: TGCGCCAGCAGCCAAGATAGTACAGACTATGGCTACACCTTC; CDR3: CASSQDSTDYGYTF
V: TRBV7-3; J: TRBJ1-2; D: -; size: once; DNA: TGTGCCAGCAGCCCAGGTGGGGCAGGAGCCTTCTATGGCTACACCTTC; CDR3: CASSPGGAGAFYGYTF
V: TRBV10-3; J: TRBJ1-2; D: TRBD1; size: -; DNA: TGTGCCATCAGCCCCCTGACAGGGGGTGAGGATGGCTACACCTTC; CDR3: CAISPLTGGEDGYTF
V: TRBV14; J: TRBJ1-4; D: -; size: -; DNA: TGTGCCAGCAGCCAATACACAGGGTCAACTAATGAAAAACTGTTTTTT; CDR3: CASSQYTGSTNEKLFF
V: TRBV5-6; J: TRBJ2-2; D: TRBD2; size: -; DNA: TGTGCCAGCAGCCCTAGCGGGAGGATCCCCGGGGAGCTGTTTTTT; CDR3: CASSPSGRIPGELFF
V: TRBV7-9; J: TRBJ2-1; D: TRBD2; size: -; DNA: TGTGCCAGCAGCTTAGGAACTAGCGGGACCCACAATGAGCAGTTCTTC; CDR3: CASSLGTSGTHNEQFF
V: TRBV19; J: TRBJ2-4; D: TRBD1; size: -; DNA: TGTGCCAGTAGTCCGACGGGACAGGCCCTAGCCAAAAACATTCAGTACTTC; CDR3: CASSPTGQALAKNIQYF
V: TRBV10-1; J: TRBJ2-1; D: TRBD2; size: -; DNA: TGCGCCAGCAAGGAAGGAGGACTAGCGGGGGTGGAGAATGAGCAGTTCTTC; CDR3: CASKEGGLAGVENEQFF
V: TRBV27; J: TRBJ2-5; D: TRBD1; size: -; DNA: TGTGCCAGCAGTCCCTCCGGGACAGGGAAGAGAGAGACCCAGTACTTC; CDR3: CASSPSGTGKRETQYF
V: TRBV2; J: TRBJ1-5; D: -; size: -; DNA: TGTGCCAGCAGTGATTACTACGGTCAGCCCCAGCATTTT; CDR3: CASSDYYGQPQHF
V: TRBV18; J: TRBJ1-5; D: TRBD1; size: -; DNA: TGTGCCAGCTCACAGCCAGGGGGGAGCAATCAGCCCCAGCATTTT; CDR3: CASSQPGGSNQPQHF
V: TRBV28; J: TRBJ2-5; D: -; size: -; DNA: TGTGCCAGCAGGACGGGGGGCAGCCCCCAAGAGACCCAGTACTTC; CDR3: CASRTGGSPQETQYF
V: TRBV5-3; J: TRBJ2-7; D: TRBD2; size: -; DNA: TGTGCCAGAAGCATCCCGACTAGCGGGAGATCGAACGAGCAGTACTTC; CDR3: CARSIPTSGRSNEQYF
V: TRBV5-4; J: TRBJ2-6; D: -; size: few; DNA: TGTGCCAGCAGCTCCTGGGACACCATCAACGTCCTGACTTTC; CDR3: CASSSWDTINVLTF
V: TRBV21-1; J: TRBJ1-1; D: -; size: -; DNA: TGTGCCAGCAGCAAAAGATGGAGGGGCCGGAACACTGAAGCTTTCTTT; CDR3: CASSKRWRGRNTEAFF
V: TRBV25-1; J: TRBJ2-3; D: TRBD2; size: -; DNA: TGTGCCAGCTCCCCTGGGGGGGTCACAGATACGCAGTATTTT; CDR3: CASSPGGVTDTQYF
V: TRBV27; J: TRBJ2-3; D: -; size: -; DNA: TGTGCCAGCTCCAATTCAGATACGCAGTATTTT; CDR3: CASSNSDTQYF
V: TRBV6-5; J: TRBJ2-7; D: TRBD2; size: -; DNA: TGTGCCAGCAGTTCGCGGACTAGCTACGAGCAGTACTTC; CDR3: CASSSRTSYEQYF
V: TRBV19; J: TRBJ2-7; D: -; size: once; DNA: TGTGCCAGTAGTATATCGGGCGGGCTCTCCTACGAGCAGTACTTC; CDR3: CASSISGGLSYEQYF
V: TRBV7-9; J: TRBJ1-1; D: TRBD1; size: -; DNA: TGTGCCAGCAGCAGAACAGCGGGTGGGACAGGTATTGTAGCTTTCTTT; CDR3: CASSRTAGGTGIVAFF
V: TRBV6-5; J: TRBJ1-1; D: -; size: -; DNA: TGTGCCAGCAGTTACTCCGGGGGGCGGGTCACTGAAGCTTTCTTT; CDR3: CASSYSGGRVTEAFF
V: TRBV7-9; J: TRBJ2-7; D: TRBD2; size: -; DNA: TGTGCCAGCAGCTTTGGCGGGAGGTCCTACGAGCAGTACTTC; CDR3: CASSFGGRSYEQYF
V: TRBV7-2; J: TRBJ2-3; D: -; size: -; DNA: TGTGCCAGCAGCTTAGACTCATACACAGATACGCAGTATTTT; CDR3: CASSLDSYTDTQYF
V: TRBV30; J: TRBJ2-7; D: TRBD2; size: -; DNA: TGTGCCTGGAGTGCCCAGGGAGGGCCCTCCGAGCAGTACTTC; CDR3: CAWSAQGGPSEQYF
V: TRBV4-3; J: TRBJ2-6; D: TRBD1; size: -; DNA: TGCGCCAGCTCTCAAGGGACAGGGGGGGGTGGGGCCAACGTCCTGACTTTC; CDR3: CASSQGTGGGGANVLTF
V: TRBV27; J: TRBJ1-4; D: TRBD1; size: -; DNA: TGTGCCAGCAGTGATACAGGGGGCGCGAATGAAAAACTGTTTTTT; CDR3: CASSDTGGANEKLFF
V: TRBV5-1; J: TRBJ2-1; D: -; size: -; DNA: TGCGCCAGCAGCACCGATACAGGATCCGTATTAAATGAGCAGTTCTTC; CDR3: CASSTDTGSVLNEQFF
V: TRBV7-2; J: TRBJ1-5; D: -; size: once; DNA: TGTGCCAGCAGCTTATTTGGTCCCACGGGCAATCAGCCCCAGCATTTT; CDR3: CASSLFGPTGNQPQHF
V: TRBV14; J: TRBJ1-1; D: -; size: -; DNA: TGTGCCAGCAGCCAAACTAAAGGAATCGCCACTGAAGCTTTCTTT; CDR3: CASSQTKGIATEAFF
V: TRBV9; J: TRBJ2-2; D: -; size: -; DNA: TGTGCCAGCAGCGTAGCAGGGTATACCGGGGAGCTGTTTTTT; CDR3: CASSVAGYTGELFF
V: TRBV6-5; J: TRBJ1-1; D: -; size: -; DNA: TGTGCCAGTTATATGAACACTGAAGCTTTCTTT; CDR3: CASYMNTEAFF
V: TRBV7-2; J: TRBJ1-1; D: TRBD1; size: -; DNA: TGTGCCAGCAGCTCCACAGGGGGGACTCGGAACACTGAAGCTTTCTTT; CDR3: CASSSTGGTRNTEAFF
V: TRBV5-4; J: TRBJ1-2; D: TRBD1; size: -; DNA: TGTGCCAGCAGCCCAGACAGGGCCCTCGGTGGCTACACCTTC; CDR3: CASSPDRALGGYTF
V: TRBV28; J: TRBJ1-5; D: -; size: -; DNA: TGTGCCAGCAGTTTACCGAGGGCTAGCAATCAGCCCCAGCATTTT; CDR3: CASSLPRASNQPQHF